Each of the 8 T cell receptor beta chains below was sequenced from the same sample in a study of T cell repertoires in cytomegalovirus infection. TCRdb reprocessed the reads with MiXCR, giving one entry per CDR3 protein. The sample consists of some 940,000 distinct CDR3 sequences, less than 35% of them appearing once. Antigen specificity for these receptors is unknown. This material consisted of cultured CD8+ T cells from PBMCs, taken from culture after CMV antigen stimulation. The receptor set was obtained from a human donor in good health (CMV status not recorded). Some clones in this sample may be carry-over from other donors' samples.

The chain recombines TRBV7-6 with TRBJ2-7; D is undetermined. Germline CDR1 is SGHVS and CDR2 is FNYEAQ. Trimming left V 2 bases short and J 3 bases short, with 11 bases between. The CDR3 covers 14 residues. The CDR3 sequence is CASSLTTENYEQYV. The CDR3 region has the DNA TGTGCCAGCAGCTTAACCACAGAGAACTACGAGCAGTACGTC.

The chain carries TRBV29-1 and TRBJ2-1; maybe TRBD2 (7 bases). Germline V lookup: CDR1 SQVTM, CDR2 ANQGSEA. The ends were cut back, 7 bases at V and 5 bases at J, with 15 bases in the middle. There are 13 residues in the CDR3. CDR3 DNA: TGCAGCGCTTATGGCGGGGGCCACAATGAGCAGTTCTTC. Translated: CSAYGGGHNEQFF.

This clonotype was counted between two and nine times. This chain connects TRBV11-2 to TRBJ1-2; D is unresolved. Germline loops: CDR1 SGHAT, CDR2 FQNNGV. This CDR3 contains 15 residues. Between the trimmed V and J ends, which lost 0 bases and 2 bases, there was a span of 10 bases. The CDR3 region has the DNA TGTGCCAGCAGCTTAGATAGAGCAGGAAACTATGGCTACACCTTC. As protein: CASSLDRAGNYGYTF. Supplemented by reference TRBV11-2 and TRBJ1-2, the full variable domain reads EAGVAQSPRYKIIEKRQSVAFWCNPISGHATLYWYQQILGQGPKLLIQFQNNGVVDDSQLPKDRFSAERLKGVDSTLKIQPAKLEDSAVYLCASSLDRAGNYGYTFGSGTRLTVV.

The chain recombines TRBV11-2 with TRBJ1-6, with D possibly matching TRBD1 (5 bases). The CDR3 is 16 amino acids. Germline-derived CDR1 and CDR2 are SGHAT and FQNNGV. V lost 0 bases to trimming and J lost 7 bases, with 13 bases between them. In nucleotides, the CDR3 is TGTGCCAGCAGCTTAGAATTGAGGGGTCACAATTCACCCCTCCACTTT. Its translation is CASSLELRGHNSPLHF.

This clonotype was detected a few times. The rearrangement links TRBV6-2 or TRBV6-3 to TRBJ1-5, with a weak D call TRBD1 (6 bases). Germline loops: CDR1 MNHEY, CDR2 SVGEGT. This CDR3 is built from 14 residues. The germline V and J ends were trimmed by 6 bases and 6 bases, with 15 bases remaining between them. This chain's CDR3 is CASRVRGGGQPQHF. As DNA, the CDR3 is TGTGCCAGCAGGGTCAGGGGTGGCGGTCAGCCCCAGCATTTT.

Remarks on this clonotype: This sequence may be a read error, since a much larger clone differs from it by one base. CDR3 protein: CASSVAGAQETQYF. CDR3 nucleotide sequence: TGTGCCAGCAGCGTAGCGGGGGCCCAAGAGACCCAGTACTTC. The gene calls are TRBV9 and TRBJ2-5, with D tentatively TRBD1 or TRBD2 (6 bases each). Trimming shortened V by 0 bases and J by 1 base, and 7 bases separated the two germline ends. Germline loops: CDR1 SGDLS, CDR2 YYNGEE. The CDR3 spans 14 residues.

This clonotype was recorded a few times. J is TRBJ1-5 and V is TRBV6-4; 12 nucleotides match TRBD1. CDR3 length equals 14 residues. The germline CDR1 and CDR2 sequences are MRHNA and SNTAGT. Losses at the gene ends were 5 bases for V and 7 bases for J; bases not matched to a gene: 3. The CDR3 loop is CASSWDRGQQPQHF. CDR3 sequence (DNA): TGTGCCAGCAGTTGGGACAGGGGGCAGCAGCCCCAGCATTTT.

This rearrangement joins TRBV6-1 to TRBJ2-1; either TRBD1 or TRBD2 may supply D (7 bases each). CDR1 and CDR2 (germline): MNHNS, SASEGT. V lost 4 bases and J lost 3, with 13 bases in between. This CDR3 is built from 15 residues. As DNA, the CDR3 is TGTGCCAGCAGTGTCAGGGGGGGGATCTACAATGAGCAGTTCTTC. Protein sequence: CASSVRGGIYNEQFF.